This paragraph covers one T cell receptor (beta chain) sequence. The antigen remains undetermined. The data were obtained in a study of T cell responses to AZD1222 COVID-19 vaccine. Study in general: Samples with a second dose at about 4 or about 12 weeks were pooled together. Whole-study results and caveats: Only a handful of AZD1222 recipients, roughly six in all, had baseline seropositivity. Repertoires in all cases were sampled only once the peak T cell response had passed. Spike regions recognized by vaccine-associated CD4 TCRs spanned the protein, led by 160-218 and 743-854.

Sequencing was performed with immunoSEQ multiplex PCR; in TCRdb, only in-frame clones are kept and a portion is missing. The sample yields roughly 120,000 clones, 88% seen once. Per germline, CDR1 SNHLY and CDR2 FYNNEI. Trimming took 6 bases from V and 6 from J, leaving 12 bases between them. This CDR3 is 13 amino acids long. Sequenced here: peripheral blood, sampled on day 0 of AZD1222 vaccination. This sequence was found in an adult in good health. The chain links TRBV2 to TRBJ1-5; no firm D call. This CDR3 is CASRGTAGQPQHF. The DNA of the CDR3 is TGTGCCAGCAGAGGCACGGCGGGTCAGCCCCAGCATTTT.